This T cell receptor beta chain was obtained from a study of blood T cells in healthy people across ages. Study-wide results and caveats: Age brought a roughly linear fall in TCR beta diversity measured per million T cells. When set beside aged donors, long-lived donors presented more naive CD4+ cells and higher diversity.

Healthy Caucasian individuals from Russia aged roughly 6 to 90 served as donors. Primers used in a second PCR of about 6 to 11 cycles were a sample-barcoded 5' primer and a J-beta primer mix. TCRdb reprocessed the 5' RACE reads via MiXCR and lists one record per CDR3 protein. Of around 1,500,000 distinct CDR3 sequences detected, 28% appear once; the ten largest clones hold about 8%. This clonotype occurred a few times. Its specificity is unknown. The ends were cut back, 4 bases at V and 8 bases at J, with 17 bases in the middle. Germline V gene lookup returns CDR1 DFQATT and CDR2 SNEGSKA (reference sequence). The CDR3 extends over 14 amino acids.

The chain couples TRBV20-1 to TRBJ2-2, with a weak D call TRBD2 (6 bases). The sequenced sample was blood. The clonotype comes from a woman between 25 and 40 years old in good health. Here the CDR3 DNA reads TGCAGTGCTAAACGGACTGGAGGGAGGGGGGAGCTGTTTTTT. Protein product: CSAKRTGGRGELFF.